The next 27 T cell receptor beta chains were all read from a single sample in a study of cytotoxic CD8 clonotypes in ibrutinib-treated CLL. Generated by immunoSEQ multiplex PCR, the TCRdb table keeps only in-frame clones and is missing some. The sample yields 150,000 or so clones, roughly three quarters seen once. The starting material was PBMCs, obtained after 24 months of ibrutinib treatment. The receptors shown here come from a human donor with chronic lymphocytic leukemia.

J is TRBJ1-2 and V is TRBV6-6; TRBD1 might be the D (6 bases). Trimming removed 10 bases from V and 3 bases from J, with 15 bases in between. The CDR3 runs 13 residues. CDR1 is MNHNY and CDR2 is SVGAGI in the germline V gene (reference sequence). CDR3 sequence reads: CATSRGGYYGYTF. Written as DNA, the CDR3 is TGTGCCACCTCACGAGGGGGGTACTATGGCTACACCTTC.

The chain employs TRBV29-1 and TRBJ2-7; 11 bases fit TRBD2. The CDR3 loop spans 12 amino acids. With 7 bases clipped from V and 4 bases from J, the junction kept 3 bases outside the gene matches. CDR1 and CDR2 from the germline V gene are SQVTM and ANQGSEA. The CDR3 here is CSAGTSGYEQYF. The CDR3 bases are TGCAGCGCCGGGACTAGCGGTTACGAGCAGTACTTC.

This chain joins TRBV5-8 and TRBJ1-2, with D unresolved. CDR3 length: 12 residues. Looked up from germline, CDR1 is SGHTS and CDR2 is YDEGEE. V was trimmed by 4 bases and J by 7 bases, leaving 11 bases between them. In DNA, the CDR3 is TGTGCCAGCAGCCTGCCAGGAGTTGGCTACACCTTC. Translated, it gives CASSLPGVGYTF.

The V and J genes are TRBV9 and TRBJ2-5; D is unclear. The V end lost 2 bases, the J end lost 5 bases, and 10 bases lay between the germline ends. This CDR3 has 13 residues. Germline loops: CDR1 SGDLS, CDR2 YYNGEE. The CDR3 here is CASSVGLRETQYF. CDR3 DNA: TGTGCCAGCAGCGTTGGGCTTAGGGAGACCCAGTACTTC.

This chain connects TRBV18 to TRBJ1-3, with TRBD1 as a possible D gene (5 bases). V dropped 4 bases and J dropped 8 bases, with 12 bases sitting between them. The CDR3 runs 13 residues. Looked up from germline, CDR1 is KGHSH and CDR2 is LQKENI. The DNA of the CDR3 is TGTGCCAGCTCACGGGGACCCCGAGACACCATATATTTT. It encodes CASSRGPRDTIYF.

The chain has TRBV5-1 and TRBJ2-3, with no clear D. V lost 0 bases, J lost 4 bases, and 9 bases lay in between. The CDR3 sequence is 14 residues long. Germline values: CDR1 SGHRS, CDR2 YFSETQ. The CDR3 sequence is CASSLVPDADTQYF. The DNA for the CDR3 is TGCGCCAGCAGCTTGGTCCCGGATGCAGATACGCAGTATTTT. Complete variable domain (other parts from reference TRBV5-1 and TRBJ2-3): KAGVTQTPRYLIKTRGQQVTLSCSPISGHRSVSWYQQTPGQGLQFLFEYFSETQRNKGNFPGRFSGRQFSNSRSEMNVSTLELGDSALYLCASSLVPDADTQYFGPGTRLTVL.

Note on this clone: The junction and the germline gene differ at one end; a read error may be behind it. The chain links TRBV11-1 to TRBJ2-5; D unclear. The germline CDR1 and CDR2 sequences are SGHAT and FQDESV (reference sequence). CDR3 size: 13 residues. Here the CDR3 reads CASSPMWRETQYF. CDR3 coding DNA: TGTGCTAGCAGCCCTATGTGGAGAGAGACCCAGTACTTC.

The CDR3 nucleotides read TGTGCCATCAGCCCCACCGGGACAGGGGCGACCGGGGAGCTGTTTTTT. As protein: CAISPTGTGATGELFF. The V gene is TRBV10-3, the J gene TRBJ2-2, with 10 nucleotides matching TRBD1. Per germline, CDR1 ENHRY and CDR2 SYGVKD. V gave up 6 bases and J gave up 5 bases; unmatched junction bases: 9. CDR3 length: 16 amino acids.

In this sample, this clone turned up a few times. The chain joins TRBV14 to TRBJ1-2; D gene ambiguous. V was clipped by 6 bases and J by 1 base, with 9 bases between them. The V gene's germline CDR1 is SGHDN and CDR2 FVKESK. The CDR3 extends over 13 amino acids. CDR3 in amino acids: CASSRELNYGYTF. CDR3 nucleotide sequence: TGTGCCAGCAGTAGGGAGCTTAACTATGGCTACACCTTC.

J is TRBJ1-5 and V is TRBV28, with TRBD1 matching 7 bases. V was clipped by 3 bases and J by 4 bases; unmatched bases: 3. This CDR3 contains 14 residues. The germline V gene encodes CDR1 MDHEN and CDR2 SYDVKM. DNA for the CDR3: TGTGCCAGCAGTTTGAGGGACAGAAATCAGCCCCAGCATTTT. Protein sequence: CASSLRDRNQPQHF. Drawing the rest from reference TRBV28 and TRBJ1-5, the complete variable domain is DVKVTQSSRYLVKRTGEKVFLECVQDMDHENMFWYRQDPGLGLRLIYFSYDVKMKEKGDIPEGYSVSREKKERFSLILESASTNQTSMYLCASSLRDRNQPQHFGDGTRLSIL.

J is TRBJ1-4 and V is TRBV11-2, with D possibly TRBD1 on 5 matching bases. There are 18 residues in the CDR3. CDR1 and CDR2 from the germline V gene are SGHAT and FQNNGV. The ends were cut back, 6 bases at V and 0 bases at J, with 20 bases in the middle. The CDR3 spells CASSLTRSGGATNEKLFF. DNA for the CDR3: TGTGCCAGCAGTCTCACTCGATCCGGGGGTGCAACTAATGAAAAACTGTTTTTT.

J is TRBJ1-5 and V is TRBV6-1; unclear D gene. The CDR3 contains 14 residues. The germline gives CDR1 MNHNS, CDR2 SASEGT. Trimming took off 5 bases at V and 5 bases at J, with 13 bases between the two ends. The CDR3 nucleotides are TGTGCCAGCAGTTCCCGACCCGGGGATCAGCCCCAGCATTTT. Translation gives CASSSRPGDQPQHF.

The chain joins TRBV18 to TRBJ2-7; unclear D gene. Germline CDR1 KGHSH, CDR2 LQKENI. The CDR3 is 13 residues long. Trimming removed 4 bases at V and 4 bases at J, with 11 bases between. DNA of the CDR3: TGTGCCAGCTCACAGACCCACGCTTACGAGCAGTACTTC. Protein product: CASSQTHAYEQYF.

The genes are TRBV6-1 and TRBJ1-5; 9 positions agree with TRBD1. CDR3 size: 15 residues. The trim removed 8 bases at V and 6 bases at J, leaving 11 bases unmatched. Germline loops: CDR1 MNHNS, CDR2 SASEGT. The CDR3 here is CASLEGTGGSQPQHF. CDR3 nucleotides: TGTGCCAGCTTGGAGGGCACAGGGGGCAGTCAGCCCCAGCATTTT.

This sequence joins TRBV7-3 and TRBJ1-1; D is uncertain. V gave up 10 bases and J gave up 4 bases, with 10 bases separating them. The length of the CDR3 is 11 residues. Germline V gene sequence: CDR1 SGHTA, CDR2 FQGTGA. Here the CDR3 DNA reads TGTGCCACCCCGGAGGGCACTGAAGCTTTCTTT. Residues: CATPEGTEAFF.

The chain couples TRBV7-2 to TRBJ2-3; no reliable D call. Deletions cut 5 bases from V and 4 bases from J, with 7 bases between. The CDR3 runs to 12 residues. Per germline, CDR1 SGHTA and CDR2 FQGNSA. The CDR3 coding sequence is TGTGCCAGCAGCGCGTACCCAGATACGCAGTATTTT. This codes for CASSAYPDTQYF.

Concerning this clone itself: The same CDR3 can be traced to other DNA sequences in this sample. The chain links TRBV30 to TRBJ2-7; TRBD2 is a possible D gene (6 bases). This CDR3 has 10 amino acids. Germline values: CDR1 GTSNPN, CDR2 SVGIG (reference sequence). Trimming removed 3 bases from V and 12 bases from J, with 12 bases in between. The CDR3 coding sequence is TGTGCCTGGAGCGGGGCGGGGCTGTACTTC. Translating it yields CAWSGAGLYF.

About this clone: A clone one base away is much larger, so this may be a read error. This CDR3 is also generated by other DNA sequences in the sample. The chain is built from TRBV18 and TRBJ2-2; D is undetermined. Germline CDR1 and CDR2: KGHSH and LQKENI. Trimming took 3 bases from V and 7 from J, leaving 3 bases between them. This CDR3 has 11 amino acids. In nucleotides, the CDR3 is TGTGCCAGCTCACCGGGCGGGGAGCTGTTTTTT. Translation gives CASSPGGELFF. Variable domain in full (rest from reference TRBV18 and TRBJ2-2): NAGVMQNPRHLVRRRGQEARLRCSPMKGHSHVYWYRQLPEEGLKFMVYLQKENIIDESGMPKERFSAEFPKEGPSILRIQQVVRGDSAAYFCASSPGGELFFGEGSRLTVL.

This clone has a single count. This chain links TRBV6-5 with TRBJ2-5, with unresolved D. Germline values: CDR1 MNHEY, CDR2 SVGAGI. Trimming removed 6 bases at V and 2 bases at J, with 7 bases between. The CDR3 is made up of 12 amino acids. In nucleotides, the CDR3 is TGTGCCAGCAGCCGACCACAAGAGACCCAGTACTTC. Protein sequence: CASSRPQETQYF.

The chain combines TRBV30 with TRBJ2-2; D remains ambiguous. Germline loops: CDR1 GTSNPN, CDR2 SVGIG (reference sequence). The V gene lost 4 bases and the J gene lost 5 bases, with 11 bases spanning the gap. The length of the CDR3 is 13 residues. The CDR3 sequence: CAWIRAWTGELFF. The CDR3 region has the DNA TGTGCCTGGATTAGAGCCTGGACCGGGGAGCTGTTTTTT.

This clone was counted a few times. This rearrangement joins TRBV18 to TRBJ1-6; D unclear. V lost 4 bases and J 8 bases, leaving 9 bases between the germline ends. Germline values: CDR1 KGHSH, CDR2 LQKENI. The CDR3 is 13 amino acids. The CDR3 loop reads CASSLAVDSPLHF. CDR3 in DNA: TGTGCCAGCTCACTGGCCGTGGATTCACCCCTCCACTTT.

V usage is TRBV6-5 and J usage is TRBJ2-7, with a tentative D call TRBD2 (6 bases). The CDR3 runs to 14 residues. Trimming cost V 7 bases and J 0 bases, with 13 bases left between them. CDR1 is MNHEY and CDR2 is SVGAGI in the germline V gene. The CDR3 DNA reads TGTGCCAGCACCAAGGAGGGGTCCTCCTACGAGCAGTACTTC. It translates to CASTKEGSSYEQYF.

The count of this clone is one. The chain employs TRBV9 and TRBJ2-7, with 11 bases matching TRBD2. V lost 3 bases to trimming and J lost 6 bases; unmatched junction nucleotides: 2. CDR3 length: 13 residues. CDR1 and CDR2 (germline): SGDLS, YYNGEE. The CDR3, as DNA: TGTGCCAGCAGCGGGGGGACTAGCGGCGAGCAGTACTTC. This gives the protein CASSGGTSGEQYF. The whole variable domain, remainder taken from reference TRBV9 and TRBJ2-7, is DSGVTQTPKHLITATGQRVTLRCSPRSGDLSVYWYQQSLDQGLQFLIQYYNGEERAKGNILERFSAQQFPDLHSELNLSSLELGDSALYFCASSGGTSGEQYFGPGTRLTVT.

This clone has just a few counts. This chain joins TRBV19 and TRBJ1-1; TRBD1 is a possible D gene (6 bases). The V and J ends lost 6 bases and 4 bases respectively, with 15 bases between them. Germline V gene data show CDR1 as LNHDA and CDR2 as SQIVND (reference sequence). The CDR3 has 14 residues. The CDR3 is CASSSPGRGTEAFF. The CDR3, as DNA: TGTGCCAGTAGCTCCCCAGGCAGGGGCACTGAAGCTTTCTTT.

This chain connects TRBV19 to TRBJ1-4; D gene ambiguous. Trimming took 4 bases from V and 8 from J, leaving 11 bases between them. Germline CDR1 reads LNHDA; CDR2 reads SQIVND (reference sequence). This CDR3 comprises 13 residues. For the CDR3, the DNA is TGTGCCAGTAGTAGCATGATCGACGAAAAACTGTTTTTT. It yields the protein CASSSMIDEKLFF.

V gene TRBV7-9 combines with J gene TRBJ1-2; D call uncertain. The germline V gene has CDR1 SEHNR and CDR2 FQNEAQ (reference sequence). This CDR3 has 13 residues. Trimming stripped 5 bases from V and 5 bases from J, with 12 bases between. The CDR3 loop is CASSPGPDYGYTF. The DNA of the CDR3 is TGTGCCAGCAGCCCCGGACCGGATTATGGCTACACCTTC.

Concerning this clone itself: The identical CDR3 is also encoded by other nucleotide sequences in the sample. Written as DNA, the CDR3 is TGTGCCATCAGTCCAGGGGCCTACGAGCAGTACTTC. It encodes CAISPGAYEQYF. This rearrangement joins TRBV10-3 to TRBJ2-7, with a possible D match to TRBD1 (6 bases). CDR1 ENHRY and CDR2 SYGVKD come from the germline V gene. The CDR3 consists of 12 residues. Trimming left V 5 bases short and J 2 bases short, with 7 bases between.